These 6 T cell receptor beta chains were all obtained from the same sample, sequenced in a study of beta chain features in type 1 diabetes. Broader study findings: People with Type 1 diabetes carried modestly yet significantly shorter TCRB CDR3s in all four CD4+ subsets.

Expressed TCRB transcripts were sequenced because the entire RNA isolate underwent reverse transcription. The assay was immunoSEQ multiplex PCR, and TCRdb's table has in-frame clones only and misses some. The sample has fewer than 45,000 clones, approximately 70% seen once. Their cognate antigens are unknown. The source material was Tregs from blood. The receptors originated from a man under 40 with type 1 diabetes. Some clones in this sample may be carry-over from other donors' samples.

The chain has TRBV18 and TRBJ1-1; D is ambiguous. Trimming shortened V by 4 bases and J by 1 base, and 7 bases separated the two germline ends. Germline-derived CDR1 and CDR2 are KGHSH and LQKENI. The CDR3 covers 13 residues. CDR3 protein: CASSRGWNTEAFF. The CDR3 DNA follows: TGTGCCAGCTCACGAGGGTGGAACACTGAAGCTTTCTTT.

The genes are TRBV2 and TRBJ2-1, with TRBD1 matching 7 bases. Unmatched junction bases numbered 4, after V lost 6 bases and J lost 2 bases. In germline, CDR1 is SNHLY, CDR2 FYNNEI. CDR3 size: 14 residues. In DNA, the CDR3 is TGTGCCAGCAGGACAGGGAAAGCCTACAATGAGCAGTTCTTC. It codes for CASRTGKAYNEQFF.

The chain couples TRBV29-1 to TRBJ1-1; 7 nucleotides agree with TRBD1. CDR1 and CDR2 (germline): SQVTM, ANQGSEA. Losses at the gene ends were 0 bases for V and 2 bases for J; bases not matched to a gene: 9. The CDR3 totals 16 residues. The CDR3 sequence is CSVEDLGDRVNTEAFF. The CDR3 DNA reads TGCAGCGTTGAAGATCTAGGGGACAGAGTTAACACTGAAGCTTTCTTT.

This clone was seen only a few times. This chain links TRBV25-1 with TRBJ1-4; TRBD1 agrees at 10 bases. CDR1 is MGHDK and CDR2 is SYGVNS in the germline V gene. The CDR3 contains 13 residues. With V trimmed by 11 bases and J by 4 bases, 4 bases remained unmatched. The CDR3 DNA reads as TGTGCCGTCGGACAGGGGGGTAATGAAAAACTGTTTTTT. Translated, it gives CAVGQGGNEKLFF.

The chain links TRBV7-9 to TRBJ2-3; tentative D call: TRBD1 (6 bases). The CDR3 runs 16 residues. The V gene lost 5 bases and the J gene lost 4 bases, with 19 bases spanning the gap. Germline V gene sequence: CDR1 SEHNR, CDR2 FQNEAQ (reference sequence). In nucleotides, the CDR3 is TGTGCCAGCAGCCTGTCCGGACAGCTGCGGGCAGATACGCAGTATTTT. It is translated as CASSLSGQLRADTQYF.

The chain carries TRBV6-5 and TRBJ2-6, with TRBD1 as a possible D gene (6 bases). Germline V lookup: CDR1 MNHEY, CDR2 SVGAGI. With 8 bases removed from V and 2 bases from J, the gap between germline ends came to 13 bases. The CDR3 runs to 15 residues. CDR3 in amino acids: CASGRGGTGANVLTF. The CDR3 DNA reads TGTGCCAGCGGTCGTGGGGGCACTGGGGCCAACGTCCTGACTTTC.